This TCR beta chain was identified during a study of blood T cell repertoires in COVID-19. Background on the study: Samples came from the United States, Italy and Spain, spanning acute and convalescent COVID-19. T cells, B-cell-depleted T cells, or PBMCs provided the cDNA or gDNA that served as material.

Authors' processing steps: Amplification from reference gene primers served as the basis for estimated nucleated cell counts. The table came from immunoSEQ multiplex PCR; TCRdb's copy has only in-frame clones and leaves some out. Clone size and V and J calls were adopted from that table, with D and trimming inferred from the DNA. The sample consists of approximately 30,000 clones, 80% to 90% of them appearing once. CDR1 SGHTA and CDR2 FQGNSA come from the germline V gene. The length of the CDR3 is 13 residues. V lost 5 bases and J 2 bases, leaving 9 bases between the germline ends. This clonotype was sampled from a human donor in a cohort sampled during active COVID-19. This chain joins TRBV7-2 and TRBJ2-5; D gene unclear. The sequenced sample consisted of peripheral blood. In DNA form, the CDR3 reads TGTGCCAGCAGCCGATCCAGACAAGAGACCCAGTACTTC. It codes for CASSRSRQETQYF.